This entry lists 11 T cell receptor beta chains sequenced from one sample in a study of early T cells in non-severe SARS-CoV-2 infection. TCRdb fed the 5' RACE reads into MiXCR, producing one record per CDR3 protein. The sample includes roughly 32,000 distinct CDR3 sequences, around 5.6% of them seen just once. Sequences were obtained from whole blood. These receptors originate from an adult who was a healthcare worker with PCR-confirmed SARS-CoV-2 infection or an uninfected control (not recorded which).

This clonotype was observed many times. The chain recombines TRBV10-2 with TRBJ2-7; D unclear. Germline V gene sequence: CDR1 WSHSY, CDR2 SAAADI. The CDR3 has 13 residues. V shed 2 bases and J shed 2 bases, with 7 bases lying between them. The DNA of the CDR3 is TGCGCCAGCAGTGAGGGATCGACCTACGAGCAGTACTTC. Translating it yields CASSEGSTYEQYF.

This clonotype was recorded many times. The V and J genes are TRBV20-1 and TRBJ1-4, with no clear D. CDR1 is DFQATT and CDR2 is SNEGSKA in the germline V gene (reference sequence). The CDR3 has 13 residues. Deletions cut 6 bases from V and 5 bases from J, with 13 bases between. CDR3 sequence: CSADPGLNEKLFF. CDR3 DNA sequence: TGCAGTGCCGACCCGGGCCTCAATGAAAAACTGTTTTTT.

Many counts were recorded for this clonotype. The V and J genes are TRBV16 and TRBJ1-2, with TRBD1 matching over 10 bases. This CDR3 spans 18 amino acids. V lost 3 bases and J lost 0; bases outside the gene matches: 10. CDR1 is KGHSY, CDR2 FQNENV, per germline. The CDR3 spells CASSQYPGQGNPNYGYTF. DNA of the CDR3: TGTGCCAGCAGCCAGTACCCGGGACAGGGGAACCCTAACTATGGCTACACCTTC.

This sequence joins TRBV7-9 and TRBJ2-7; D may match TRBD1 or TRBD2 (5 bases each). Germline CDR1 reads SEHNR; CDR2 reads FQNEAQ (reference sequence). CDR3 size: 13 residues. V was pared by 1 base and J by 6 bases, with 10 bases between. The CDR3 protein is CASSLVLRGEQYF. In DNA form, the CDR3 reads TGTGCCAGCAGCTTAGTCCTGAGGGGCGAGCAGTACTTC.

The chain joins TRBV5-1 to TRBJ2-1, with D perhaps TRBD1 (5 bases). Trimming removed 4 bases at V and 0 bases at J, with 17 bases between. CDR3 length equals 17 residues. In germline, CDR1 is SGHRS, CDR2 YFSETQ. CDR3 residues: CASSPPLRGSSYNEQFF. The DNA of the CDR3 is TGCGCCAGCAGCCCCCCGTTAAGGGGTAGCTCCTACAATGAGCAGTTCTTC.

The V and J genes are TRBV28 and TRBJ2-3; D is possibly TRBD1 (6 bases). The CDR3 totals 12 residues. Per the germline V gene, CDR1 is MDHEN and CDR2 is SYDVKM. Trimming took off 7 bases at V and 6 bases at J, with 11 bases between the two ends. The CDR3 DNA sequence: TGTGCCAGCAAGACCACAGGGGATACGCAGTATTTT. This sequence encodes CASKTTGDTQYF. Looking up the rest from reference TRBV28 and TRBJ2-3 gives the full variable domain: DVKVTQSSRYLVKRTGEKVFLECVQDMDHENMFWYRQDPGLGLRLIYFSYDVKMKEKGDIPEGYSVSREKKERFSLILESASTNQTSMYLCASKTTGDTQYFGPGTRLTVL.

This clonotype was counted only a few times. The rearrangement uses TRBV29-1 and TRBJ2-2, with 10 positions matching TRBD1. The CDR3 spans 15 residues. V shed 7 bases and J 2 bases; nucleotides not matched to a gene: 7. CDR1 is SQVTM and CDR2 is ANQGSEA in the germline V gene. The CDR3 region is CSAARQGANTGELFF. The DNA of the CDR3 is TGCAGCGCGGCTCGACAGGGGGCAAACACCGGGGAGCTGTTTTTT.

This clonotype was seen repeatedly, ten times or more. The V and J genes are TRBV15 and TRBJ2-1; 14 nucleotides match TRBD2. Germline lookup yields CDR1 LNHNV and CDR2 YYDKDF (reference sequence). This CDR3 has 20 residues. Germline trimming cut 2 bases from V and 8 bases from J; bases unmatched to any gene: 17. The CDR3 DNA reads TGTGCCACCAGCAGACCTACAGGGACTAGCGGGGGCCAACACCTGGATGAGCAGTTCTTC. This gives the protein CATSRPTGTSGGQHLDEQFF.

This clonotype was seen more than once but under ten times. This chain joins TRBV4-2 and TRBJ2-5; 9 bases line up with TRBD2. Trimming took 3 bases from V and 2 from J; bases not matched to a gene: 13. The V gene's germline CDR1 is LGHNA and CDR2 YNFKEQ. This CDR3 has 18 residues. CDR3 sequence reads: CASSQAIGAGGLQETQYF. The CDR3 DNA reads TGTGCCAGCAGCCAGGCCATTGGGGCGGGGGGGCTACAAGAGACCCAGTACTTC.

This clonotype appeared many times. The rearrangement links TRBV7-2 to TRBJ2-3; D might be TRBD2 (6 bases). V was cut by 2 bases and J by 2 bases, with 17 bases left in between. CDR1 SGHTA and CDR2 FQGNSA come from the germline V gene. The CDR3 consists of 17 residues. This CDR3 reads CASSLRRRERFTDTQYF. The CDR3 region has the DNA TGTGCCAGCAGCTTAAGGCGCCGGGAGAGATTCACAGATACGCAGTATTTT.

In its sample, this clonotype was seen a few times. V is TRBV19 and J is TRBJ2-2; 7 bases are shared with TRBD1. Germline V gives CDR1 LNHDA, CDR2 SQIVND (reference sequence). CDR3 length equals 14 residues. J lost 6 bases, V lost 2 bases, and 3 bases had no gene match. CDR3 protein: CASSIRGPAGELFF. The CDR3 DNA reads as TGTGCCAGTAGTATAAGGGGGCCGGCCGGGGAGCTGTTTTTT.